The 13 T cell receptor beta chains given below trace back to one sample, sequenced in a study of graft-versus-host responses after intestinal transplantation. Assay used: immunoSEQ multiplex PCR; TCRdb lists only in-frame clones, some missing. This table has roughly 80,000 clones, around 87% appearing once. These receptors are not linked to any known antigen. Sequenced here: unstimulated CD8+ T cells sorted from spleen or lymph node cells, sampled before transplant. These receptors all stem from a human donor who was the organ donor for an intestinal transplant.

V usage is TRBV4-1 and J usage is TRBJ2-5; 10 nucleotides match TRBD2. CDR3 size: 16 residues. Germline V lookup: CDR1 MGHRA, CDR2 YSYEKL. The V segment lost 0 bases and the J segment 4 bases; nucleotides outside the gene matches: 5. The CDR3 reads CASSQDPPSGGETQYF. In nucleotides, the CDR3 is TGCGCCAGCAGCCAAGATCCGCCTAGCGGGGGAGAGACCCAGTACTTC.

The CDR3 here is CASSLVGGPNEQFF. In DNA, the CDR3 is TGTGCCAGCAGCTTAGTTGGGGGCCCCAATGAGCAGTTCTTC. The chain has TRBV7-3 and TRBJ2-1; a possible D gene is TRBD1 (6 bases). The germline V gene has CDR1 SGHTA and CDR2 FQGTGA. The V end was cut by 2 bases, the J end by 6 bases, with 11 bases between. The CDR3 consists of 14 residues.

V and J are TRBV27 and TRBJ2-4; D is unresolved. The V and J ends lost 7 bases and 3 bases respectively, with 10 bases between them. The CDR3 is 13 amino acids. Germline assignment: CDR1 MNHEY and CDR2 SMNVEV (reference sequence). This chain's CDR3 is CASKGWDKNIQYF. CDR3 in DNA: TGTGCCAGCAAAGGGTGGGACAAAAACATTCAGTACTTC.

The V and J genes are TRBV28 and TRBJ1-2, with D tentatively TRBD1 (5 bases). Germline V gene lookup returns CDR1 MDHEN and CDR2 SYDVKM. The V end lost 5 bases, the J end lost 2 bases, and 39 bases lay between the germline ends. The CDR3 has 23 residues. The CDR3 is CASSVPDRDANFPPSDANYGYTF. In nucleotides, the CDR3 is TGTGCCAGCAGTGTCCCCGACCGGGACGCAAACTTCCCTCCCTCTGACGCAAACTATGGCTACACCTTC.

This clone was counted only a few times. The chain employs TRBV19 and TRBJ2-7; D may be TRBD1 or TRBD2 (5 bases each). CDR1 is LNHDA and CDR2 is SQIVND in the germline V gene (reference sequence). The CDR3 spans 13 residues. V was pared by 4 bases and J by 3 bases, with 10 bases between. CDR3 sequence reads: CASSRDGDYEQYF. The CDR3 bases are TGTGCCAGTAGTAGGGACGGGGACTACGAGCAGTACTTC.

The genes are TRBV7-7 and TRBJ2-5, with 11 bases aligning to TRBD2. The CDR3 runs 15 residues. The germline CDR1 and CDR2 sequences are SSHAT and FNYEAQ (reference sequence). Trimming took 8 bases from V and 0 from J; bases not matched to a gene: 5. The DNA of the CDR3 is TGTGCCAGCTCGGTAGCGGGGGGGCACCAAGAGACCCAGTACTTC. Translated: CASSVAGGHQETQYF.

With respect to this clone: Other DNA sequences in the sample encode the same CDR3. The chain joins TRBV6-4 to TRBJ2-3, with a weak D call TRBD1 (6 bases). CDR1 is MRHNA, CDR2 SNTAGT, per germline. This CDR3 spans 15 amino acids. Trimming removed 0 bases from V and 1 base from J, with 8 bases in between. The DNA for the CDR3 is TGTGCCAGCAGTGACTCGCCAGGGGGCACAGATACGCAGTATTTT. Encoded protein: CASSDSPGGTDTQYF.

The V gene is TRBV6-4, the J gene TRBJ2-3, with 10 bases fitting TRBD2. The CDR3 loop spans 15 amino acids. The J segment lost 1 base and the V segment lost 2 bases, leaving 0 bases of the junction unmatched. Germline CDR1 MRHNA, CDR2 SNTAGT. The DNA of the CDR3 is TGTGCCAGCAGTGACGGGACTAGCGGCACAGATACGCAGTATTTT. Its translation: CASSDGTSGTDTQYF.

The sample holds one count of this clone. V usage is TRBV5-1 and J usage is TRBJ2-7; D remains unclear. The ends were cut back, 4 bases at V and 3 bases at J, with 11 bases in the middle. Germline V lookup: CDR1 SGHRS, CDR2 YFSETQ. CDR3 length: 13 amino acids. This CDR3 is CASSPYTLYEQYF. CDR3 DNA: TGCGCCAGCAGCCCCTATACCCTCTACGAGCAGTACTTC.

This chain links TRBV5-4 with TRBJ1-1; D unresolved. V was trimmed by 2 bases and J by 1 base, leaving 3 bases between them. Germline CDR1 reads SGHNT; CDR2 reads YYREEE (reference sequence). The length of the CDR3 is 12 residues. The CDR3, as DNA: TGTGCCAGCAGCTTTGCGAACACTGAAGCTTTCTTT. Translating it yields CASSFANTEAFF.

The chain has TRBV19 and TRBJ1-1; 7 bases map to TRBD1. Losses at the gene ends were 7 bases for V and 5 bases for J; bases not matched to a gene: 4. Germline CDR1 and CDR2: LNHDA and SQIVND (reference sequence). CDR3 length: 12 amino acids. The DNA for the CDR3 is TGTGCCAGTATAGACAGGGCGACTGAAGCTTTCTTT. Amino acid sequence: CASIDRATEAFF.

The V gene is TRBV28, the J gene TRBJ1-5; D is unclear. This CDR3 spans 14 amino acids. Germline CDR1 reads MDHEN; CDR2 reads SYDVKM. The V end lost 3 bases, the J end lost 3 bases, and 9 bases lay between the germline ends. CDR3 DNA sequence: TGTGCCAGCAGTTTCCGGGCCTTCAATCAGCCCCAGCATTTT. It yields the protein CASSFRAFNQPQHF.

About this clone itself: This sample includes further DNA sequences coding for the same CDR3. The chain is built from TRBV5-1 and TRBJ1-1; D not certain. V gave up 2 bases and J gave up 0 bases, with 5 bases separating them. Germline lookup yields CDR1 SGHRS and CDR2 YFSETQ. The CDR3 is made up of 13 amino acids. CDR3 sequence: CASSFSVNTEAFF. In DNA form, the CDR3 reads TGCGCCAGCAGCTTTTCAGTGAACACTGAAGCTTTCTTT. The whole variable domain, filled in from reference TRBV5-1 and TRBJ1-1, reads KAGVTQTPRYLIKTRGQQVTLSCSPISGHRSVSWYQQTPGQGLQFLFEYFSETQRNKGNFPGRFSGRQFSNSRSEMNVSTLELGDSALYLCASSFSVNTEAFFGQGTRLTVV.